This entry describes one T cell receptor beta chain. Generated by immunoSEQ multiplex PCR, the TCRdb table keeps only in-frame clones and is missing some. The data contain some 200,000 clones, more than 70% of them seen just once; the ten biggest clones take up approximately 10%. The sample originates from a study of cytotoxic CD8 clonotypes in ibrutinib-treated CLL. With 2 bases removed from V and 4 bases from J, the gap between germline ends came to 20 bases. Germline V gene sequence: CDR1 MNHEY, CDR2 SMNVEV (reference sequence). This CDR3 comprises 17 residues. The material sequenced was PBMCs, taken after 12 months of ibrutinib treatment. The V call is TRBV27, the J call TRBJ1-1; D perhaps matches TRBD1 (5 bases). The origin of this receptor is a human donor with chronic lymphocytic leukemia. This chain's CDR3 is CASSLRLWGGSGTEAFF. In nucleotides, the CDR3 is TGTGCCAGCAGTTTACGCCTCTGGGGGGGTTCCGGCACTGAAGCTTTCTTT.